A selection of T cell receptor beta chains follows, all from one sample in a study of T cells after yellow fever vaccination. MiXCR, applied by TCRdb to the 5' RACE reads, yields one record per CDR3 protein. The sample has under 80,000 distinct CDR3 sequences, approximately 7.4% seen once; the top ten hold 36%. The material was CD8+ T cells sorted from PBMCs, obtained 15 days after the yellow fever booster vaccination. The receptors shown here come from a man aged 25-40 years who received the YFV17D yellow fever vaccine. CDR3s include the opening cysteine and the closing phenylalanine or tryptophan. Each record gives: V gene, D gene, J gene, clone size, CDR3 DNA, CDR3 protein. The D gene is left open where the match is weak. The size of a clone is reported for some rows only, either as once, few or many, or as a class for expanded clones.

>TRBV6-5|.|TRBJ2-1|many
TGTGCCAGCAGTTACAACCCACAGGCGACACAGTTCTTC
CASSYNPQATQFF
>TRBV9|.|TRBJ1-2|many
TGTGCCAGCAGCGTAGCGTCGGGGAACGATGGCTACACCTTC
CASSVASGNDGYTF
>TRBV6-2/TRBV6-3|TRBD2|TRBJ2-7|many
TGTGCCAGCAGCGGGACTAGCGGGAGATATACCTACGAGCAGTACTTC
CASSGTSGRYTYEQYF
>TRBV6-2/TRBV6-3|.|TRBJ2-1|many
TGTGCCAGCGGGGGCGGGCCGGACAATGAGCAGTTCTTC
CASGGGPDNEQFF
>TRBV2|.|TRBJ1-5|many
TGTGCCAGCAGGGGGGACCAAGGGGCTCTACATCAGCCCCAGCATTTT
CASRGDQGALHQPQHF
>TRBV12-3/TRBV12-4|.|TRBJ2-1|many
TGTGCCAGCAGTTTAGCCGTCTCTATCAAGCAGTTCTTC
CASSLAVSIKQFF
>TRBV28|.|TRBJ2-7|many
TGTGCCAGCGGGAAGTACGAGCAGTACTTC
CASGKYEQYF
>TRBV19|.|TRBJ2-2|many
TGTGCCAGTAGTCCCCCGGGAAGACGGAGAAACACCGGGGAGCTGTTTTTT
CASSPPGRRRNTGELFF
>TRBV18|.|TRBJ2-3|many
TGTGCCAGCCGCTCGGCCTCGACTCTCACAGATACGCAGTATTTT
CASRSASTLTDTQYF
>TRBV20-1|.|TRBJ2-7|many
TGCAGTGCTAGAGGAGGACTTATCTACGAGCAGTACTTC
CSARGGLIYEQYF
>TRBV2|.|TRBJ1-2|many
TGTGCCAGCAGACACCCCGGGGACTTCTATGGCTACACCTTC
CASRHPGDFYGYTF
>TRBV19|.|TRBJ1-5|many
TGTGCCAGTAGTATTGGCTATAGCAATCAGCCCCAGCATTTT
CASSIGYSNQPQHF
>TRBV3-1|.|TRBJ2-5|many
TGTGCCAGCAGCCCAAGCGAGACCCAGTACTTC
CASSPSETQYF
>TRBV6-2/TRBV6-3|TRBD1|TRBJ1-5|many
TGTGCCAGCAGCAGAGGACAGGGCCGGCAGCCCCAGCATTTT
CASSRGQGRQPQHF
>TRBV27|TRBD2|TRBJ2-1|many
TGTGCCAGCAGTCCAACCGGGACTAGCGGGAGGGTTGAGCAGTTCTTC
CASSPTGTSGRVEQFF
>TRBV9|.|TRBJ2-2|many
TGTGCCAGCAGCTCAGCGATGAACACCGGGGAGCTGTTTTTT
CASSSAMNTGELFF
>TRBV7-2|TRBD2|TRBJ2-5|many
TGTGCCAGCAGCCATCATGGGGCGGGAGTGGGAGAGACCCAGTACTTC
CASSHHGAGVGETQYF
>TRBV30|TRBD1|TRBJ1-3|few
TGTGCCTGGAGTCGACGGAGACAGGGTCTCCTCTCTGGAAACACCATATATTTT
CAWSRRRQGLLSGNTIYF
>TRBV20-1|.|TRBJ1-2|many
TGCAGTGCTAGGCATTATGACCTATCTAATGGCTACACCTTC
CSARHYDLSNGYTF
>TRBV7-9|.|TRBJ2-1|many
TGTGCCAGCAGCCTTCCTGTGAGCTCCTACAATGAGCAGTTCTTC
CASSLPVSSYNEQFF
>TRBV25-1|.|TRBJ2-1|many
TGTGCCAGCAGCAACTACAATGAGCAGTTCTTC
CASSNYNEQFF
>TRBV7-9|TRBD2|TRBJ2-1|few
TGTGCCAGCAGCTGGGGAGGGAACTACAATGAGCAGTTCTTC
CASSWGGNYNEQFF
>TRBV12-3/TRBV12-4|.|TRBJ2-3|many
TGTGCCAGCTGCGGGACCTGGGGCACAGATACGCAGTATTTT
CASCGTWGTDTQYF
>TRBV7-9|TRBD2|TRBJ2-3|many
TGTGCCAGCAGCTACATAGCGGGAGAGGGAGATACGCAGTATTTT
CASSYIAGEGDTQYF
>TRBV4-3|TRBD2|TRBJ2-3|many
TGCGCCAGCAGCCCGACTAGCGGGACCACAGATACGCAGTATTTT
CASSPTSGTTDTQYF
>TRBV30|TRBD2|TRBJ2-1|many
TGTGCCTGTGTGGGCGGGAGGAGTGAGCAGTTCTTC
CACVGGRSEQFF
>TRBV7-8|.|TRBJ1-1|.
TGTGCCAGCAGCTCGCCTTCGGGGGTGTTCACTGAAGCTTTCTTT
CASSSPSGVFTEAFF
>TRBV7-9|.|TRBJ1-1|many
TGTGCCAGCAGCTTTTCTCCCCAGGTTGAAGCTTTCTTT
CASSFSPQVEAFF
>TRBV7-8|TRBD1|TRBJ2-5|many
TGTGCCAGCAGCTCGTCCGGGACAGGGGTAGAGACCCAGTACTTC
CASSSSGTGVETQYF
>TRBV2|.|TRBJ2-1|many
TGTGCCAGCGGACACGATAGCTCCTACAATGAGCAGTTCTTC
CASGHDSSYNEQFF
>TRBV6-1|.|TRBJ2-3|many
TGTGCCAGCAAAGACGGGACACCGCAGTATTTT
CASKDGTPQYF